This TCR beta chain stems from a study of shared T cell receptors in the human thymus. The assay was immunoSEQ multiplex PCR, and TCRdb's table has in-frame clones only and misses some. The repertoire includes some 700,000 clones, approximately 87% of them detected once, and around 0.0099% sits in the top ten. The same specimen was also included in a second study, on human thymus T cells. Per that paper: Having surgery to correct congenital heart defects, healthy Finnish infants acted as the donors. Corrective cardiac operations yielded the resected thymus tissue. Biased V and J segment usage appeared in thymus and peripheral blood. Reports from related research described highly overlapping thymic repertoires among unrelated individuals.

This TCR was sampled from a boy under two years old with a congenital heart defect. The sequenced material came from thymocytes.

The DNA of the CDR3 is TGTGCCAGCAGTCCAAACAGGGCCGGGGTTTATGGCTACACCTTC. Protein product: CASSPNRAGVYGYTF. The rearrangement links TRBV28 to TRBJ1-2, with D perhaps matching TRBD1 (6 bases). This CDR3 comprises 15 residues. Germline V gene data show CDR1 as MDHEN and CDR2 as SYDVKM. V was cut by 5 bases and J by 5 bases, with 18 bases left in between.